This TCR beta chain was captured by sequencing in a study of siplizumab effects on memory and regulatory T cells (dated by TCRdb to the late 2010s). Context from the whole study: The study examined how the anti-CD2 antibody siplizumab affects alloreactive T-cell subsets in allogeneic mixed lymphocyte reactions built from human PBMCs.

Trimming at the junction amounts to 3 bases on V and 6 bases on J, and the germline ends lie 15 bases apart. The CDR3 spans 14 residues, from the cysteine through the phenylalanine. Of the read, only the CDR3 DNA is kept; its 42 bases are in frame from base 1. From the germline V gene (reference sequence), CDR1 is PRHDT and CDR2 is FYEKMQ. Broader findings and caveats from the paper: Siplizumab significantly reduced the cumulative frequency of alloreactive sequences traceable to unstimulated CD4+ memory T cells. About 80-96% of proliferating CD4+ or CD8+ clones could not be given a naive or memory phenotype. Of the alloreactive CD4+ clones that could be mapped, the Treg-derived share averaged approximately 69% with siplizumab compared with approximately 30% in control reactions. No functional confirmation was obtained for the suppressive function of proliferating Tregs from siplizumab cultures. Compared with memory T cells, unstimulated naive T cells appeared more diverse, and naive cells seemed to make a substantial contribution to the alloresponse. Because sequences below about 10^-5 frequency were poorly captured, only a minor fraction of alloreactive clones could be mapped to unstimulated subsets.

Concerning this clone itself: Its antigen remains undetermined. Base qualities were left out, and no much larger clone turns up one base away.

Preparation of the library involved the immunoSEQ multiplex PCR assay. Each sample had some 96,000 TCR templates assayed by the deep sequencing platform. Genomic DNA extracted from sorted T cells was the material used for TCRbeta CDR3 sequencing. As for the original processing: The R programming language was used for the clonal analysis of the TCRbeta CDR3 data. Alloreactive CD4+ and CD8+ clones were identified by comparing unstimulated samples to CFSE-low samples taken after the reaction. Regulatory or non-regulatory origin of alloreactive CD4+ clones was assigned by matching sequences to the sorted unstimulated Treg and non-Treg repertoires. This immuneACCESS table, as held by TCRdb, lists in-frame sequences with V and J called but not all clones. Of the missing ones, under half trace to an unresolved V gene in checked studies; the others have no known cause. V and J calls and clone size are those listed in that table; D and trimming were worked out from the DNA. This sample comprises roughly 100,000 clones, about 92% of them detected only once. More than 0.3% of the sample goes to the ten largest clones.

Sorted unstimulated T cells, along with proliferating T cells recovered from mixed lymphocyte reactions, underwent TCRbeta CDR3 sequencing. Fresh whole blood from approximately ten HLA-typed healthy donors was used to isolate PBMCs. The receptor was derived from a human donor in good health. Sequencing used CD4+ T cells sorted from blood. The rearranged segments are TRBV13 and TRBJ2-7, with the D gene call left open. The CDR3 region: CASSLVQPTREQYF. Read as DNA, the sequence is TGTGCCAGCAGCTTGGTACAGCCTACACGCGAGCAGTACTTC. Full variable domain (CDR3 extended with the reference TRBV13 and TRBJ2-7 proteins): AAGVIQSPRHLIKEKRETATLKCYPIPRHDTVYWYQQGPGQDPQFLISFYEKMQSDKGSIPDRFSAQQFSDYHSELNMSSLELGDSALYFCASSLVQPTREQYFGPGTRLTVT.